These 25 T cell receptor beta chains share one sample of origin, sequenced in a study of identical twins. TCRdb re-derived calls from the 5' RACE reads in MiXCR, one entry per CDR3 protein. This sample has hundreds of thousands of distinct CDR3 sequences; approximately 18% occur once, and the top ten carry around 13%. The same data also went into a second study, on T cells expressing NK-cell markers.

The sample consisted of PBMCs. The receptors stem from a woman younger than 35 in good health.

Concerning this clonotype itself: At one of its ends the junction is not consistent with the germline gene, which may arise from a read error. The chain employs TRBV10-3 and TRBJ2-7, with 7 bases fitting TRBD1. The CDR3 length is 11 residues. Germline-derived CDR1 and CDR2 are ENHRY and SYGVKD. CDR3 in DNA: TGTGCCATCAGTGCCGGGACAGTCCCCCTCTTC. Translating gives CAISAGTVPLF.

J is TRBJ2-3 and V is TRBV20-1; D ambiguous. Germline assignment: CDR1 DFQATT and CDR2 SNEGSKA (reference sequence). The V and J ends lost 0 bases and 1 base respectively, with 14 bases between them. The CDR3 has 16 residues. The CDR3 DNA follows: TGCAGTGCTAGAGATCACCGGGCCCCCCGCACAGATACGCAGTATTTT. This translates into CSARDHRAPRTDTQYF.

This chain uses TRBV10-3 with TRBJ1-3, with TRBD1 as a possible D gene (5 bases). The CDR3 contains 15 residues. Germline assignment: CDR1 ENHRY and CDR2 SYGVKD. V lost 4 bases and J lost 4, with 14 bases in between. CDR3 sequence: CAISVPGLTGNTIYF. CDR3 nucleotides: TGTGCCATCAGTGTGCCGGGACTAACAGGAAACACCATATATTTT.

This clonotype appeared a few times. The V and J genes are TRBV15 and TRBJ1-2; D may be TRBD1 (5 bases). Germline CDR1 and CDR2: LNHNV and YYDKDF (reference sequence). The V end was cut by 0 bases, the J end by 9 bases, with 14 bases between. The CDR3 covers 14 residues. The chain's CDR3 is CATSRDVPRDSYTF. As DNA, the CDR3 is TGTGCCACCAGCAGAGATGTTCCCAGGGATAGCTACACCTTC.

The sample holds a few counts of this clonotype. This sequence joins TRBV12-3 or TRBV12-4 and TRBJ1-4; the D gene is possibly TRBD1 (5 bases). The CDR3 runs to 11 residues. Trimming cost V 4 bases and J 16 bases, with 13 bases left between them. The CDR3 DNA sequence: TGTGCCAGCAGTTATGAGGGGAGGCCGTTTTTT. Translated, it gives CASSYEGRPFF.

V usage is TRBV20-1 and J usage is TRBJ2-3; 11 bases are shared with TRBD1. Per the germline V gene, CDR1 is DFQATT and CDR2 is SNEGSKA (reference sequence). The CDR3 loop spans 14 amino acids. V lost 6 bases and J lost 2; bases outside the gene matches: 4. This CDR3 reads CSAGDRGYTDTQYF. CDR3 nucleotide sequence: TGCAGTGCAGGGGACAGGGGGTACACAGATACGCAGTATTTT.

This clonotype was found a few times. The chain uses TRBV7-2 and TRBJ2-3, with TRBD2 matching over 9 bases. CDR1 is SGHTA and CDR2 is FQGNSA in the germline V gene. The CDR3 sequence is 15 residues long. J gave up 2 bases and V 5 bases, and 5 bases lay outside the gene matches. CDR3 in DNA: TGTGCCAGCAGCGCATCGGGACTAGCCACAGATACGCAGTATTTT. Its translation is CASSASGLATDTQYF.

V is TRBV20-1 and J is TRBJ1-4, with 7 bases matching TRBD1. Germline V gives CDR1 DFQATT, CDR2 SNEGSKA (reference sequence). J lost 6 bases, V lost 3 bases, and 16 bases had no gene match. CDR3 length equals 17 residues. This CDR3 reads CSASEGQATGWDEKLFF. Here the CDR3 DNA reads TGCAGTGCTAGTGAAGGACAGGCCACCGGATGGGATGAAAAACTGTTTTTT.

V gene TRBV7-2 combines with J gene TRBJ2-7, with D tentatively TRBD2 (5 bases). Germline assignment: CDR1 SGHTA and CDR2 FQGNSA. V shed 5 bases and J shed 3 bases, with 17 bases lying between them. CDR3 length: 15 residues. CDR3 amino acids: CASSRSGTRLYEQYF. CDR3 in DNA: TGTGCCAGCAGCCGCTCGGGCACTAGGCTCTACGAGCAGTACTTC. The entire variable domain, with the rest obtained from reference TRBV7-2 and TRBJ2-7, is as follows: GAGVSQSPSNKVTEKGKDVELRCDPISGHTALYWYRQSLGQGLEFLIYFQGNSAPDKSGLPSDRFSAERTGGSVSTLTIQRTQQEDSAVYLCASSRSGTRLYEQYFGPGTRLTVT.

This rearrangement joins TRBV5-1 to TRBJ1-1; D may be TRBD1 (6 bases). CDR3 length: 15 residues. The germline V gene has CDR1 SGHRS and CDR2 YFSETQ. Trimming took 0 bases from V and 6 from J, leaving 15 bases between them. CDR3 sequence: CASSLEVGGAPEAFF. In DNA, the CDR3 is TGCGCCAGCAGCTTGGAGGTCGGGGGGGCCCCTGAAGCTTTCTTT.

The CDR3 sequence: CASSWKKFSSYNEQFF. The DNA of the CDR3 is TGTGCCAGCAGCTGGAAAAAGTTTAGCTCCTACAATGAGCAGTTCTTC. This chain joins TRBV7-3 and TRBJ2-1; no definite D call. The V and J ends lost 4 bases and 0 bases respectively, with 13 bases between them. The germline V gene encodes CDR1 SGHTA and CDR2 FQGTGA. The length of the CDR3 is 16 residues.

The rearrangement uses TRBV5-1 and TRBJ1-1, with a possible D match to TRBD1 (5 bases). CDR3 size: 14 residues. V shed 2 bases and J shed 4 bases, with 12 bases lying between them. The V gene's germline CDR1 is SGHRS and CDR2 YFSETQ. CDR3: CASSFGGEGTEAFF. CDR3 DNA sequence: TGCGCCAGCAGCTTTGGGGGAGAGGGCACTGAAGCTTTCTTT.

The chain combines TRBV4-1 with TRBJ2-7; a possible D gene is TRBD1 (6 bases). Germline loops: CDR1 MGHRA, CDR2 YSYEKL. V lost 1 base to trimming and J lost 9 bases, with 16 bases between them. The CDR3 is 14 amino acids. For the CDR3, the DNA is TGCGCCAGCAGCCAAGGGACAGCTAAGAGCGGGCAGTACTTC. Translating it yields CASSQGTAKSGQYF.

The chain combines TRBV9 with TRBJ1-1, with D hard to call. Germline loops: CDR1 SGDLS, CDR2 YYNGEE. Deletions cut 0 bases from V and 5 bases from J, with 14 bases between. CDR3 length: 15 residues. CDR3 residues: CASSVVGHRITEAFF. The CDR3 DNA reads TGTGCCAGCAGCGTAGTGGGCCACCGAATTACTGAAGCTTTCTTT.

V and J are TRBV6-1 and TRBJ2-3; D tentatively reads TRBD1 or TRBD2 (5 bases each). CDR3 length: 15 residues. Germline V gene data show CDR1 as MNHNS and CDR2 as SASEGT. The ends were cut back, 6 bases at V and 2 bases at J, with 15 bases in the middle. The CDR3 loop is CASSRRVRDTDTQYF. CDR3 sequence (DNA): TGTGCCAGCAGCCGCAGGGTACGGGACACAGATACGCAGTATTTT.

The chain carries TRBV5-1 and TRBJ1-4; tentatively, D is TRBD1 (6 bases). The V gene lost 0 bases and the J gene lost 8 bases, with 14 bases spanning the gap. CDR1 and CDR2 (germline): SGHRS, YFSETQ. CDR3 size: 15 residues. The CDR3 DNA reads as TGCGCCAGCAGCTTGGCCTCAGGAGGGGGAGAAAAACTGTTTTTT. Residues: CASSLASGGGEKLFF.

The gene calls are TRBV12-3 or TRBV12-4 and TRBJ2-1; D gene uncertain. The V end lost 8 bases, the J end lost 12 bases, and 20 bases lay between the germline ends. The CDR3 consists of 13 residues. CDR3 loop: CASRMALPTPQFF. The CDR3 nucleotides read TGTGCCAGCCGTATGGCTCTTCCCACACCGCAGTTCTTC.

The chain combines TRBV20-1 with TRBJ2-2; no definite D call. V lost 3 bases and J lost 2, with 16 bases in between. Per the germline V gene, CDR1 is DFQATT and CDR2 is SNEGSKA (reference sequence). The CDR3 spans 16 residues. The CDR3 is CSARVANAKNTGELFF. The CDR3 nucleotides are TGCAGTGCTAGGGTCGCCAACGCGAAAAACACCGGGGAGCTGTTTTTT.

The chain couples TRBV5-5 to TRBJ2-7, with D possibly being TRBD1 (5 bases). Trimming left V 3 bases short and J 4 bases short, with 8 bases between. Per the germline V gene, CDR1 is SGHKS and CDR2 is YYEKEE (reference sequence). The CDR3 totals 12 residues. CDR3 sequence reads: CASSSGFYEQYF. The CDR3, as DNA: TGTGCCAGCAGCTCAGGGTTTTACGAGCAGTACTTC.

This clonotype was observed at least ten times. The rearrangement uses TRBV29-1 and TRBJ2-5; D is perhaps TRBD1 or TRBD2 (6 bases each). Trimming stripped 0 bases from V and 5 bases from J, with 13 bases between. This CDR3 has 14 residues. Per the germline V gene, CDR1 is SQVTM and CDR2 is ANQGSEA. The DNA for the CDR3 is TGCAGCGTTGAAGATGGTCTAGGGGGGGAGACCCAGTACTTC. This encodes CSVEDGLGGETQYF.

This clonotype turned up a few times. One end of the junction varies from germline; a read error may be responsible. V and J are TRBV14 and TRBJ2-2, with D possibly TRBD2 on 6 matching bases. CDR3 length: 16 residues. The V gene's germline CDR1 is SGHDN and CDR2 FVKESK. The CDR3: CASSQEYRGATRELFF. Written as DNA, the CDR3 is TGTGCCAGCAGCCAAGAATACCGCGGGGCCACCAGGGAGCTGTTTTTT.

This clonotype was recorded a few times. V usage is TRBV12-3 or TRBV12-4 and J usage is TRBJ2-3; 7 bases align to TRBD2. The CDR3 spans 12 residues. With V trimmed by 6 bases and J by 10 bases, 7 bases remained unmatched. The CDR3 loop is CASSPGGGAQYF. In DNA form, the CDR3 reads TGTGCCAGCAGCCCGGGGGGAGGTGCGCAGTATTTT.

V usage is TRBV29-1 and J usage is TRBJ1-1, with D unresolved. The CDR3 length is 9 residues. CDR1 and CDR2 (germline): SQVTM, ANQGSEA. The V end was cut by 4 bases, the J end by 8 bases, with 5 bases between. The CDR3 nucleotides read TGCAGCGTTGGGCGAGAAGCTTTCTTT. Translation gives CSVGREAFF.

The rearrangement uses TRBV7-2 and TRBJ2-1; 7 bases are shared with TRBD1. CDR3 length equals 16 residues. Per germline, CDR1 SGHTA and CDR2 FQGNSA. V shed 1 base, J shed 3 bases, and the junction held 6 bases outside the gene matches. Here the CDR3 reads CASSLEGDSFYNEQFF. CDR3 sequence (DNA): TGTGCCAGCAGCTTAGAGGGGGACAGCTTCTACAATGAGCAGTTCTTC.

The V and J genes are TRBV6-5 and TRBJ2-7, with D perhaps matching TRBD1 (5 bases). The germline CDR1 and CDR2 sequences are MNHEY and SVGAGI. CDR3 size: 13 residues. Between the trimmed V and J ends, which lost 4 bases and 3 bases, there was a span of 10 bases. In nucleotides, the CDR3 is TGTGCCAGCAGTTCGCCTGACAGCTACGAGCAGTACTTC. Amino acid sequence: CASSSPDSYEQYF.